The next 18 T cell receptor beta chains were all read from a single sample in a study of blood T cell repertoires in COVID-19. TCRdb keeps only in-frame clones here, not all; method: immunoSEQ multiplex PCR. The sample holds over 350,000 clones; approximately 90% are singletons and the top ten take around 9.3%. Sequencing was carried out using PBMCs or T cells enriched from blood (not recorded which). The receptors were sampled from a woman aged 45-60 years who had recovered from COVID-19.

The chain recombines TRBV7-9 with TRBJ1-4; no clear D. The CDR3 is 16 amino acids. The germline V gene encodes CDR1 SEHNR and CDR2 FQNEAQ (reference sequence). Trimming shortened V by 3 bases and J by 0 bases, and 11 bases separated the two germline ends. CDR3 bases: TGTGCCAGCAGCTTGGGCAACTTTGCAACTAATGAAAAACTGTTTTTT. Its protein is CASSLGNFATNEKLFF.

V is TRBV2 and J is TRBJ1-1; 8 bases are a match to TRBD1. Germline CDR1 is SNHLY and CDR2 is FYNNEI. The trim removed 7 bases at V and 6 bases at J, leaving 13 bases unmatched. The CDR3 covers 15 residues. In DNA form, the CDR3 reads TGTGCCAGCACCCGGGACAGGTCTGAAGGGGCTGAAGCTTTCTTT. Translated: CASTRDRSEGAEAFF.

The rearrangement links TRBV5-1 to TRBJ1-1, with a weak D call TRBD1 (5 bases). The CDR3 is 15 amino acids. The V end lost 0 bases, the J end lost 2 bases, and 11 bases lay between the germline ends. CDR1 is SGHRS and CDR2 is YFSETQ in the germline V gene. DNA for the CDR3: TGCGCCAGCAGCTTGGAATCAGGGATCAACACTGAAGCTTTCTTT. This sequence encodes CASSLESGINTEAFF.

This sequence joins TRBV7-2 and TRBJ2-7, with 7 bases lining up with TRBD2. The CDR3 is 14 residues long. The germline gives CDR1 SGHTA, CDR2 FQGNSA. The ends lost 2 bases at V and 3 bases at J; junction bases unmatched: 4. The CDR3, as DNA: TGTGCCAGCAGCTTAAGCGGGGACGTCTACGAGCAGTACTTC. It translates to CASSLSGDVYEQYF.

V is TRBV5-4 and J is TRBJ1-1; D remains unclear. This CDR3 has 16 residues. The V and J ends lost 3 bases and 2 bases respectively, with 17 bases between them. The germline V gene has CDR1 SGHNT and CDR2 YYREEE (reference sequence). The CDR3 DNA follows: TGTGCCAGCAGCTCTACTGGAGAGAGGGCAAACACTGAAGCTTTCTTT. The encoded protein is CASSSTGERANTEAFF.

The chain is built from TRBV4-1 and TRBJ1-1, with D uncertain. Per germline, CDR1 MGHRA and CDR2 YSYEKL. Trimming removed 1 base at V and 12 bases at J, with 15 bases between. CDR3 length equals 13 residues. The CDR3 DNA reads as TGCGCCAGCAGCCAAGGGTCTGCGGCAGCAACTTTCTTT. Translating it yields CASSQGSAAATFF.

The chain links TRBV18 to TRBJ1-6; D remains ambiguous. The CDR3 is 15 amino acids. The germline V gene has CDR1 KGHSH and CDR2 LQKENI. Trimming left V 2 bases short and J 0 bases short, with 5 bases between. The CDR3 nucleotides read TGTGCCAGCTCACCATCCAGCTCCTATAATTCACCCCTCCACTTT. It yields the protein CASSPSSSYNSPLHF.

V is TRBV11-2 and J is TRBJ1-1; D might be TRBD1 (5 bases). With 5 bases removed from V and 8 bases from J, the gap between germline ends came to 15 bases. The CDR3 covers 13 residues. Germline V gives CDR1 SGHAT, CDR2 FQNNGV. The CDR3 DNA reads TGTGCCAGCAGCCGACCAGTCAGGGTGGAAGCTTTCTTT. Translation gives CASSRPVRVEAFF. Combining the CDR3 with reference TRBV11-2 and TRBJ1-1 gives the whole variable domain EAGVAQSPRYKIIEKRQSVAFWCNPISGHATLYWYQQILGQGPKLLIQFQNNGVVDDSQLPKDRFSAERLKGVDSTLKIQPAKLEDSAVYLCASSRPVRVEAFFGQGTRLTVV.

The chain recombines TRBV7-8 with TRBJ2-1; possible D gene TRBD2, 6 bases. CDR1 is SGHVS and CDR2 is FQNEAQ in the germline V gene. Trimming pared 4 bases from V and 3 bases from J, leaving 13 bases between. The length of the CDR3 is 15 residues. In nucleotides, the CDR3 is TGTGCCAGCAGCTCCGCGGGGACCTACTACAATGAGCAGTTCTTC. Protein sequence: CASSSAGTYYNEQFF.

The chain combines TRBV12-5 with TRBJ1-1; no definite D call. The CDR3 has 13 amino acids. The V gene's germline CDR1 is LGHNT and CDR2 FRNRAP. The ends were cut back, 2 bases at V and 1 base at J, with 5 bases in the middle. CDR3 loop: CASGLWANTEAFF. Here the CDR3 DNA reads TGTGCTAGTGGTTTGTGGGCGAACACTGAAGCTTTCTTT. The whole variable domain, filled in from reference TRBV12-5 and TRBJ1-1, reads DARVTQTPRHKVTEMGQEVTMRCQPILGHNTVFWYRQTMMQGLELLAYFRNRAPLDDSGMPKDRFSAEMPDATLATLKIQPSEPRDSAVYFCASGLWANTEAFFGQGTRLTVV.

This chain joins TRBV27 and TRBJ1-1; D call uncertain. V lost 5 bases and J lost 0, with 13 bases in between. The length of the CDR3 is 15 residues. The V gene's germline CDR1 is MNHEY and CDR2 SMNVEV (reference sequence). The CDR3 DNA sequence: TGTGCCAGCAGTCCCACTGTTCTCATGAACACTGAAGCTTTCTTT. It specifies CASSPTVLMNTEAFF.

This clone was picked up a small number of times. This chain joins TRBV19 and TRBJ1-5; D gene ambiguous. V was pared by 4 bases and J by 2 bases, with 15 bases between. Germline loops: CDR1 LNHDA, CDR2 SQIVND (reference sequence). This CDR3 comprises 16 residues. The CDR3 reads CASSTSGLGGNQPQHF. CDR3 nucleotides: TGTGCCAGTAGTACCTCGGGGTTGGGTGGCAATCAGCCCCAGCATTTT.

This clone was seen just once. The chain combines TRBV7-8 with TRBJ1-5; D may be TRBD1 (6 bases). The CDR3 has 16 amino acids. Between the trimmed V and J ends, which lost 5 bases and 3 bases, there was a span of 17 bases. Germline loops: CDR1 SGHVS, CDR2 FQNEAQ. In nucleotides, the CDR3 is TGTGCCAGCAGCAAGGGGGGGGTAGGGGACAATCAGCCCCAGCATTTT. It is translated as CASSKGGVGDNQPQHF.

The rearrangement joins TRBV9 to TRBJ2-1; D possibly corresponds to TRBD1 (6 bases). V was clipped by 2 bases and J by 8 bases, with 11 bases between them. The CDR3 runs 13 residues. Germline V gene sequence: CDR1 SGDLS, CDR2 YYNGEE. The chain's CDR3 is CASSVGTPDEQFF. CDR3 DNA: TGTGCCAGCAGCGTTGGGACACCCGATGAGCAGTTCTTC.

The chain has TRBV19 and TRBJ1-6; maybe TRBD1 (5 bases). CDR1 is LNHDA, CDR2 SQIVND, per germline (reference sequence). V shed 7 bases and J shed 7 bases, with 11 bases lying between them. CDR3 length: 13 amino acids. This CDR3 is CASTRTLNSPLHF. CDR3 DNA: TGTGCCAGTACCCGGACACTGAATTCACCCCTCCACTTT.

This clone was recorded only once. The chain employs TRBV4-2 and TRBJ2-7; TRBD2 aligns across 11 bases. The CDR3 totals 18 residues. With V trimmed by 0 bases and J by 4 bases, 11 bases remained unmatched. Germline CDR1 reads LGHNA; CDR2 reads YNFKEQ. The CDR3, as DNA: TGTGCCAGCAGCCAAGATCCCCCCTCCGGGACTAGCGGTTACGAGCAGTACTTC. This gives the protein CASSQDPPSGTSGYEQYF.

The J gene is TRBJ2-5, the V gene TRBV5-1, with 12 bases fitting TRBD2. CDR1 and CDR2 (germline): SGHRS, YFSETQ. Germline trimming cut 7 bases from V and 1 base from J; bases unmatched to any gene: 5. CDR3 length equals 15 residues. DNA for the CDR3: TGCGCCAGCGGGGGGACTAGCGGGCCCCAAGAGACCCAGTACTTC. As protein: CASGGTSGPQETQYF. Full variable domain (remainder filled in from reference TRBV5-1 and TRBJ2-5): KAGVTQTPRYLIKTRGQQVTLSCSPISGHRSVSWYQQTPGQGLQFLFEYFSETQRNKGNFPGRFSGRQFSNSRSEMNVSTLELGDSALYLCASGGTSGPQETQYFGPGTRLLVL.

Written as DNA, the CDR3 is TGTGCCACCAGCAGAGATCAACTAGCGGGGGGCTACGAGCAGTACTTC. Translated: CATSRDQLAGGYEQYF. V is TRBV15 and J is TRBJ2-7, with 12 nucleotides matching TRBD2. This CDR3 comprises 16 residues. Germline V gene data show CDR1 as LNHNV and CDR2 as YYDKDF (reference sequence). The trim removed 0 bases at V and 3 bases at J, leaving 3 bases unmatched.